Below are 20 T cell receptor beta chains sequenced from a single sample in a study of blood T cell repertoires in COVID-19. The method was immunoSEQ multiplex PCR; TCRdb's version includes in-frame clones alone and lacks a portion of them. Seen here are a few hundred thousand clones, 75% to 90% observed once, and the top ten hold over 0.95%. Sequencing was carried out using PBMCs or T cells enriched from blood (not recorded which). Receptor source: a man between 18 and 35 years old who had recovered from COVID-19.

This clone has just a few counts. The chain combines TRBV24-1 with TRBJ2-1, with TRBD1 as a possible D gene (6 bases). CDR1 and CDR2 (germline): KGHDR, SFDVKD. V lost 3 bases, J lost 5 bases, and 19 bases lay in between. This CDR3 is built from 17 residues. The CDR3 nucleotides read TGTGCCACCAGTGATGTCACACAGGGAAGGTACAACAATGAGCAGTTCTTC. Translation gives CATSDVTQGRYNNEQFF.

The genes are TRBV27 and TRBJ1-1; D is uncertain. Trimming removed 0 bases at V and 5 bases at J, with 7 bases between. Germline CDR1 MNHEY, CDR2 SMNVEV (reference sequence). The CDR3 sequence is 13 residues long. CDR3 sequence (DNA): TGTGCCAGCAGTTTATCCCCCGGGACTGAAGCTTTCTTT. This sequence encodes CASSLSPGTEAFF.

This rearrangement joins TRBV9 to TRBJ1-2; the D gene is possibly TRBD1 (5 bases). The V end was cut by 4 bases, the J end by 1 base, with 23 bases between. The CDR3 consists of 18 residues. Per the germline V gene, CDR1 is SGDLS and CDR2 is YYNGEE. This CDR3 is CASSPQEVGLTYNYGYTF. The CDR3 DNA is TGTGCCAGCAGCCCCCAAGAAGTGGGACTCACTTATAACTATGGCTACACCTTC.

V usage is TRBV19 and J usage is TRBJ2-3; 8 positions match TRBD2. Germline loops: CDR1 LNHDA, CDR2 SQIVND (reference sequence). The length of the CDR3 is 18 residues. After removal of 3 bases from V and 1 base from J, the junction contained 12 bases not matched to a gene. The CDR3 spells CASSIRVLLAVRTDTQYF. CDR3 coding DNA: TGTGCCAGTAGTATTCGGGTCTTACTAGCGGTCCGCACAGATACGCAGTATTTT.

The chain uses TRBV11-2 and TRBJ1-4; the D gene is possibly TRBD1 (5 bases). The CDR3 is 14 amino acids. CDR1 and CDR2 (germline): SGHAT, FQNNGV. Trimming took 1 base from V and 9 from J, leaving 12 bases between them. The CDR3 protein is CASSLAGREKKLFF. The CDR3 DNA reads TGTGCCAGCAGCTTAGCGGGACGGGAGAAAAAACTGTTTTTT.

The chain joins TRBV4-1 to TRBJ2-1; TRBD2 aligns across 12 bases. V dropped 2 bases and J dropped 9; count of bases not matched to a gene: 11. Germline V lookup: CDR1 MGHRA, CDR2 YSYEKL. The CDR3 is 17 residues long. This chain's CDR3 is CASSQRSSGRDRGEQFF. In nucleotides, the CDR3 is TGCGCCAGCAGCCAAAGATCTAGCGGGAGGGACCGGGGTGAGCAGTTCTTC.

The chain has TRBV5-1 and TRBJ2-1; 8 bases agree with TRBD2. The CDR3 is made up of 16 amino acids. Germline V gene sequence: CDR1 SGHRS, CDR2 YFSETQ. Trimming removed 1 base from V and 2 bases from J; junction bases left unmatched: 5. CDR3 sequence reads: CASSLSPAGAYNEQFF. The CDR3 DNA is TGCGCCAGCAGCTTGTCGCCAGCGGGGGCCTACAATGAGCAGTTCTTC.

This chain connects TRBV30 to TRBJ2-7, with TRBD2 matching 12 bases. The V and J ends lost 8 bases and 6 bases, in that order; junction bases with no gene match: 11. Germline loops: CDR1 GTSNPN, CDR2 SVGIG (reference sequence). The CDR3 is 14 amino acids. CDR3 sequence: CASRLAGALSEQYF. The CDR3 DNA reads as TGTGCCAGTCGACTAGCGGGAGCTCTTAGCGAGCAGTACTTC.

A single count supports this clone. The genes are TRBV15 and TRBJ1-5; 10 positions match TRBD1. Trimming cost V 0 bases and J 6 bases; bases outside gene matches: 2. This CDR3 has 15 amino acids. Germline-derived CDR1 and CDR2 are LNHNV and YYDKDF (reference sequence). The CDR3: CATSRDGTGAQPQHF. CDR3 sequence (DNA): TGTGCCACCAGCAGAGATGGGACAGGGGCTCAGCCCCAGCATTTT.

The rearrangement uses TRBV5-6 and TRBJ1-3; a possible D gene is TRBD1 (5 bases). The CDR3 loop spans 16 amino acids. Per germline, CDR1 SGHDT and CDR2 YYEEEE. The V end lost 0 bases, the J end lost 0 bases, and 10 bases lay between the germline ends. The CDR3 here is CASSLAPGISGNTIYF. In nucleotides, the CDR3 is TGTGCCAGCAGCTTGGCCCCAGGGATCTCTGGAAACACCATATATTTT.

CDR3 DNA sequence: TGCGCCAGCAGCCAATCCACTAGCGGGAGGGCCGTTGAGCAGTTCTTC. Amino acids: CASSQSTSGRAVEQFF. The chain links TRBV4-1 to TRBJ2-1; 13 bases map to TRBD2. CDR3 length: 16 amino acids. The V gene end was trimmed by 2 bases and the J gene end by 9 bases; junction bases not matched to a gene: 7. Germline CDR1 and CDR2: MGHRA and YSYEKL.

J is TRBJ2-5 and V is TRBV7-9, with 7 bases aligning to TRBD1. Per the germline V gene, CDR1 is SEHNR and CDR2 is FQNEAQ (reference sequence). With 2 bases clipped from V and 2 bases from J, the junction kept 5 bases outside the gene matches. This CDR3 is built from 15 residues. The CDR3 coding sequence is TGTGCCAGCAGCTTAAGGACAGGCCTACAAGAGACCCAGTACTTC. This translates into CASSLRTGLQETQYF.

The CDR3 here is CASSQFRPRHTDTQYF. The CDR3 region has the DNA TGCGCCAGCAGTCAATTCAGGCCTCGCCACACAGATACGCAGTATTTT. The chain has TRBV23-1 and TRBJ2-3; D not certain. TRBV23-1 is placed among ORFs of uncertain function. This CDR3 comprises 16 residues. V dropped 1 base and J dropped 2 bases, with 13 bases sitting between them.

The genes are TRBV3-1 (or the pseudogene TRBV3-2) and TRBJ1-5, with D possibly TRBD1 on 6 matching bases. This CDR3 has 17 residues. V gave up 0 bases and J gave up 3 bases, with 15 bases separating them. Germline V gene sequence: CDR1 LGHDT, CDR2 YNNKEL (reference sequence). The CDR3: CASSQDKGGGINQPQHF. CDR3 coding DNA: TGTGCCAGCAGCCAAGATAAGGGGGGAGGGATCAATCAGCCCCAGCATTTT.

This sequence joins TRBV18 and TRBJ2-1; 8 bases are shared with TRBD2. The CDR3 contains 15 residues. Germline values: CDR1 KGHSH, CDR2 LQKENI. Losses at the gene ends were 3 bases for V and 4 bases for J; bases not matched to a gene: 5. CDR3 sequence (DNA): TGTGCCAGCTCACCCAGCGGGGGCCTTTACAATGAGCAGTTCTTC. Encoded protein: CASSPSGGLYNEQFF. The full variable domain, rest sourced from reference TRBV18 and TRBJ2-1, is NAGVMQNPRHLVRRRGQEARLRCSPMKGHSHVYWYRQLPEEGLKFMVYLQKENIIDESGMPKERFSAEFPKEGPSILRIQQVVRGDSAAYFCASSPSGGLYNEQFFGPGTRLTVL.

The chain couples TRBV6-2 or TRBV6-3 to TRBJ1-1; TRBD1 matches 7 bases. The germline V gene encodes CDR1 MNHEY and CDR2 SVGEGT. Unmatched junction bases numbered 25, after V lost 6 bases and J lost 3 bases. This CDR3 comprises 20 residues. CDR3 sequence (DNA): TGTGCCAGCAGCGCCGGCCTCGGTTTCAGGGGGAATCAGATGGACACTGAAGCTTTCTTT. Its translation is CASSAGLGFRGNQMDTEAFF.

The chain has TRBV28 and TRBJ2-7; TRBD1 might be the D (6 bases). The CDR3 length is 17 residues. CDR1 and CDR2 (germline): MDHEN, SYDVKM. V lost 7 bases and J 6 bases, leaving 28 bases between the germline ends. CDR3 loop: CASTSYLRGTPASEQYF. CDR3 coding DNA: TGTGCCAGCACCTCCTATCTGAGGGGGACGCCGGCCTCCGAGCAGTACTTC.

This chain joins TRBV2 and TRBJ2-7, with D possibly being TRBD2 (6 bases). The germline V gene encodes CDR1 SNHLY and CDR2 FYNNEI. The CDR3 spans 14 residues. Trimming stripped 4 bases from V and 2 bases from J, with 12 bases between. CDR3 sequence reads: CASSVGSGAYEQYF. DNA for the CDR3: TGTGCCAGCAGTGTTGGGTCGGGGGCCTACGAGCAGTACTTC.

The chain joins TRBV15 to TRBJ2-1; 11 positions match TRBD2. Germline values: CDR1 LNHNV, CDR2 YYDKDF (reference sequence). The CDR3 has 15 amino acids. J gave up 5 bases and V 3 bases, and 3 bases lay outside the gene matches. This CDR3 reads CATSRELAGDNEQFF. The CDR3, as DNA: TGTGCCACCAGCAGGGAACTAGCGGGAGACAATGAGCAGTTCTTC.

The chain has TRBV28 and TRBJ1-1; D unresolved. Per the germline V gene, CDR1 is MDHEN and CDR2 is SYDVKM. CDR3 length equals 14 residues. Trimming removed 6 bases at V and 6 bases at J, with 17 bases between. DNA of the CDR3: TGTGCCAGCAGCCTCATCGGCGGGTCCCCTGAAGCTTTCTTT. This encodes CASSLIGGSPEAFF.